One TCR beta chain is described in this entry. Its specificity is not known. The data stem from a study of shared clonotypes between healthy human individuals. Notes on the study in general: Blood was the only sampled material, and tissue repertoires likely differ.

Tens of thousands of T cell genomes, or approximately 300 ng DNA, went into replicate PCRs of unsorted PBMC. The authors sequenced unsorted PBMC DNA on ten immunoSEQ deep assay plates. Authors' data handling: ImmunoSEQ junction-only sequences lacked quality scores, so their filtering differed. Assay: immunoSEQ multiplex PCR; the TCRdb copy retains only in-frame clones and omits some. For V, J and clone size, that table is used; D and trimming come from the DNA. The repertoire consists of hundreds of thousands of clones, with roughly four fifths occurring once and the leading ten covering over 10%. Material for sequencing was PBMCs. The source is a woman between 35 and 50 years old in good health. Some clones in this sample may be carry-over from other donors' samples.

The DNA for the CDR3 is TGTGCCACCAGCAGAGGTGGGAGCTCTGGAAACACCATATATTTT. This translates into CATSRGGSSGNTIYF. V gene TRBV15 combines with J gene TRBJ1-3; no clear D gene. V was shortened by 1 base and J by 0 bases, with 7 bases between the two germline ends. The CDR3 extends over 15 amino acids. Germline loops: CDR1 LNHNV, CDR2 YYDKDF (reference sequence).